This is a list of T cell receptor beta chains from one sample in a study of T cell changes during pregnancy in multiple sclerosis. This table comes from immunoSEQ multiplex PCR, and its TCRdb copy is limited to in-frame clones, with some not included. This table holds approximately 49,000 clones, 85% to 95% found once. The specimen was CD4+ T cells from peripheral blood mononuclear cells, collected in the second trimester of pregnancy. All receptors derive from a female donor in good health, enrolled as a control in a pregnancy study. CDR3s include the opening cysteine and the closing phenylalanine or tryptophan. Each record gives: J gene, clone size, V gene, D gene, CDR3 protein, CDR3 DNA. The D gene is left open where the match is weak. Not all rows give a size; the values are once, few, many and, for expanded clones, a class.

TRBJ2-1 once TRBV11-3 TRBD2 CASSPTSTNEQFF TGTGCCAGCAGCCCGACTAGCACCAATGAGCAGTTCTTC
TRBJ2-5 - TRBV28 TRBD2 CASSLQREGGETQYF TGTGCCAGCAGTTTACAGCGGGAGGGTGGGGAGACCCAGTACTTC
TRBJ2-1 - TRBV2 - CASSPERTAGNEQFF TGTGCCAGCAGTCCCGAGCGGACCGCGGGGAATGAGCAGTTCTTC
TRBJ2-5 - TRBV6-5 TRBD2 CASSYESSGRGETQYF TGTGCCAGCAGTTACGAGAGTAGCGGGAGGGGAGAGACCCAGTACTTC
TRBJ2-7 once TRBV18 TRBD1 CASSQWDRVYEQYF TGTGCCAGCTCACAATGGGACAGGGTCTACGAGCAGTACTTC
TRBJ2-5 - TRBV7-8 - CASSLELARETQYF TGTGCCAGCAGCTTAGAACTAGCCAGAGAGACCCAGTACTTC
TRBJ1-3 - TRBV6-1 - CASSEVTENTIYF TGTGCCAGCAGTGAAGTGACTGAAAACACCATATATTTT
TRBJ2-5 - TRBV2 - CASIERDSRNQETQYF TGTGCCAGCATCGAACGGGATTCAAGGAACCAAGAGACCCAGTACTTC
TRBJ1-5 once TRBV27 - CASSLSWGRGQPQHF TGTGCCAGCAGTTTATCCTGGGGGCGAGGTCAGCCCCAGCATTTT
TRBJ2-7 - TRBV28 TRBD1 CASRRTGSSYEQYF TGTGCCAGCAGACGGACAGGGAGCTCCTACGAGCAGTACTTC
TRBJ2-1 - TRBV30 TRBD2 CAWSVPYKAGVWNEQFF TGTGCCTGGAGTGTGCCGTATAAAGCGGGAGTATGGAATGAGCAGTTCTTC
TRBJ1-4 - TRBV18 - CASSQGRVEKLFF TGTGCCAGCTCACAGGGGAGGGTTGAAAAACTGTTTTTT
TRBJ2-7 - TRBV11-3 - CASSPRVVGSEQYF TGTGCCAGCAGCCCCCGCGTGGTTGGTTCAGAGCAGTACTTC
TRBJ2-3 - TRBV4-1 TRBD1 CASSQDPGQGVADTQYF TGCGCCAGCAGCCAAGATCCGGGACAGGGGGTGGCCGATACGCAGTATTTT
TRBJ2-5 - TRBV19 TRBD1 CASSDRGLETQYF TGTGCCAGTAGCGACAGGGGGCTAGAGACCCAGTACTTC
TRBJ2-5 - TRBV5-1 - CASREQGNKETQYF TGCGCCAGCAGGGAACAGGGAAATAAAGAGACCCAGTACTTC
TRBJ1-1 once TRBV6-1 - CASGRGGDTEAFF TGTGCCAGCGGGAGGGGAGGGGACACTGAAGCTTTCTTT
TRBJ1-1 - TRBV15 - CATSRELSGVVEAFF TGTGCCACCAGCAGAGAATTGTCGGGTGTGGTTGAAGCTTTCTTT
TRBJ2-3 - TRBV4-1 TRBD2 CASSQSLAGGGDTQYF TGCGCCAGCAGCCAATCACTAGCGGGGGGAGGGGATACGCAGTATTTT
TRBJ1-2 - TRBV27 - CASSLNGERGYTF TGTGCCAGCAGTTTAAACGGGGAACGTGGCTACACCTTC
TRBJ2-7 - TRBV30 - CAWSVYQVPLF TGTGCCTGGAGTGTATATCAGGTCCCCCTATTC
TRBJ2-1 - TRBV7-2 TRBD2 CASSLAGTSGGYNEQFF TGTGCCAGCAGCTTAGCTGGGACTAGCGGGGGGTACAATGAGCAGTTCTTC
TRBJ2-1 - TRBV7-2 - CASSLAPHMADEQFF TGTGCCAGCAGCTTAGCTCCTCACATGGCGGATGAGCAGTTCTTC
TRBJ2-7 once TRBV7-8 - CASSLGQAGEQYF TGTGCCAGCAGCTTAGGACAGGCGGGCGAGCAGTACTTC
TRBJ1-3 - TRBV9 - CASSAGLPSGNTIYF TGTGCCAGCAGCGCTGGACTGCCATCTGGAAACACCATATATTTT
TRBJ2-1 - TRBV10-2 - CASSGRALGNEQFF TGCGCCAGCAGTGGGAGGGCCCTGGGAAATGAGCAGTTCTTC
TRBJ2-2 - TRBV4-1 - CASGWATTPANTGELFF TGCGCCAGCGGTTGGGCAACAACTCCCGCGAACACCGGGGAGCTGTTTTTT
TRBJ2-7 - TRBV27 - CASSLSGSTYEQYF TGTGCCAGCTCGTTATCCGGGTCCACATACGAGCAGTACTTC
TRBJ1-2 - TRBV5-6 TRBD1 CASSWGQQLNYGYTF TGTGCCAGCAGCTGGGGACAGCAATTAAACTATGGCTACACCTTC
TRBJ2-1 - TRBV5-1 TRBD2 CASSLRLGLAGGEQFF TGCGCCAGCAGCCTCCGACTAGGACTAGCGGGCGGTGAGCAGTTCTTC
TRBJ2-7 - TRBV25-1 TRBD2 CASSEASGFSYEQYF TGTGCCAGCAGTGAGGCTAGCGGGTTTTCCTACGAGCAGTACTTC
TRBJ1-6 - TRBV2 - CASSLQGKYNSPLHF TGTGCCAGCAGCCTCCAGGGGAAATATAATTCACCCCTCCACTTT
TRBJ2-5 - TRBV9 TRBD2 CASSGIAGTSETQYF TGTGCCAGCAGCGGTATAGCGGGAACGTCGGAGACCCAGTACTTC
TRBJ2-1 - TRBV7-8 TRBD2 CASSLPGLAGHEQFF TGTGCCAGCAGCTTACCGGGACTAGCGGGACATGAGCAGTTCTTC
TRBJ2-6 - TRBV30 TRBD2 CAWRTGGRAVLFSGANVLTF TGTGCCTGGAGAACCGGGGGGAGGGCTGTGCTATTCTCTGGGGCCAACGTCCTGACTTTC
TRBJ1-1 - TRBV10-2 TRBD1 CASRKGAPETEAFF TGCGCCAGCAGGAAGGGGGCCCCGGAGACTGAAGCTTTCTTT
TRBJ1-4 - TRBV4-3 TRBD1 CASSRQGPAGTGREKLFF TGCGCCAGCAGCCGTCAAGGCCCAGCCGGGACAGGGCGTGAAAAACTGTTTTTT
TRBJ2-2 - TRBV30 TRBD2 CAWGLAVPGELFF TGTGCCTGGGGACTAGCGGTACCCGGGGAGCTGTTTTTT
TRBJ2-2 - TRBV27 TRBD2 CASSRLAANTGELFF TGTGCCAGCAGTAGACTAGCGGCGAACACCGGGGAGCTGTTTTTT
TRBJ2-3 - TRBV9 TRBD1 CASSTQGAWDTQYF TGTGCCAGCAGCACGCAGGGGGCTTGGGATACGCAGTATTTT
TRBJ2-7 - TRBV5-4 TRBD1 CASSEDRGLYEQYF TGTGCCAGCAGCGAGGACAGGGGGCTCTACGAGCAGTACTTC